What follows are 10 T cell receptor beta chains derived from one specimen sequenced in a study of blood T cell repertoires in COVID-19. Sequenced by immunoSEQ multiplex PCR; TCRdb stores in-frame clones only, minus some. Of 150,000 or so clones listed, about 85% are singletons. What was sequenced was peripheral blood. These receptors originate from a man in his fifties or sixties who had recovered from COVID-19.

This chain uses TRBV11-3 with TRBJ2-7; a possible D gene is TRBD1 (6 bases). The germline CDR1 and CDR2 sequences are SGHNT and YENEEA. Trimming took off 1 base at V and 0 bases at J, with 19 bases between the two ends. The CDR3 has 18 residues. CDR3 sequence (DNA): TGTGCCAGCAGCTTAGGGGGCCCCGGACAGAGCTTCTCCTACGAGCAGTACTTC. Protein: CASSLGGPGQSFSYEQYF. Full variable domain (remainder filled in from reference TRBV11-3 and TRBJ2-7): EAGVVQSPRYKIIEKKQPVAFWCNPISGHNTLYWYLQNLGQGPELLIRYENEEAVDDSQLPKDRFSAERLKGVDSTLKIQPAELGDSAVYLCASSLGGPGQSFSYEQYFGPGTRLTVT.

The chain carries TRBV4-3 and TRBJ1-3; D is uncertain. This CDR3 comprises 15 residues. From germline, CDR1 is LGHNA and CDR2 YSLEER. The V end was cut by 1 base, the J end by 1 base, with 8 bases between. Here the CDR3 reads CASSQAGGSGNTIYF. The DNA of the CDR3 is TGCGCCAGCAGCCAAGCAGGAGGGTCTGGAAACACCATATATTTT.

The chain carries TRBV18 and TRBJ2-4; D is possibly TRBD1 (6 bases). The CDR3 consists of 16 residues. The V gene's germline CDR1 is KGHSH and CDR2 LQKENI. Trimming pared 6 bases from V and 0 bases from J, leaving 15 bases between. DNA of the CDR3: TGTGCCAGCTCCTCCGGGACACAGCTAGCCAAAAACATTCAGTACTTC. Translating it yields CASSSGTQLAKNIQYF.

The rearrangement links TRBV3-1 (or the pseudogene TRBV3-2) to TRBJ1-5; 10 nucleotides agree with TRBD1. There are 14 residues in the CDR3. V was clipped by 4 bases and J by 5 bases; unmatched bases: 2. Germline CDR1 is LGHDT and CDR2 is YNNKEL (reference sequence). The CDR3 is CASSRGTGDQPQHF. For the CDR3, the DNA is TGTGCCAGCAGCCGCGGGACAGGGGATCAGCCCCAGCATTTT.

The gene calls are TRBV3-1 (or the pseudogene TRBV3-2) and TRBJ2-1; TRBD2 aligns across 13 bases. Germline V gene data show CDR1 as LGHDT and CDR2 as YNNKEL (reference sequence). The CDR3 is 17 residues long. The J segment lost 5 bases and the V segment lost 4 bases, leaving 8 bases of the junction unmatched. CDR3 loop: CASSRVLTSGGNNEQFF. The DNA for the CDR3 is TGTGCCAGCAGCCGGGTCCTGACTAGCGGGGGGAACAATGAGCAGTTCTTC.

The chain couples TRBV20-1 to TRBJ1-1; the D gene is possibly TRBD1 (6 bases). The CDR3 contains 16 residues. The germline V gene encodes CDR1 DFQATT and CDR2 SNEGSKA (reference sequence). Trimming removed 3 bases from V and 2 bases from J, with 19 bases in between. The CDR3: CSASSQGGGGNTEAFF. DNA for the CDR3: TGCAGTGCTAGTTCCCAGGGAGGGGGGGGTAACACTGAAGCTTTCTTT.

J is TRBJ1-2 and V is TRBV5-6, with 7 bases aligning to TRBD1. Germline V lookup: CDR1 SGHDT, CDR2 YYEEEE. This CDR3 has 14 amino acids. Trimming cost V 7 bases and J 0 bases; bases outside gene matches: 6. The CDR3 sequence is CASRPDRTNYGYTF. The CDR3 nucleotides are TGTGCCAGCCGCCCGGACAGGACTAACTATGGCTACACCTTC.

The V gene is TRBV5-4, the J gene TRBJ1-2; 12 bases line up with TRBD1. This CDR3 is built from 15 residues. Germline V gives CDR1 SGHNT, CDR2 YYREEE (reference sequence). The V gene end was trimmed by 0 bases and the J gene end by 8 bases; junction bases not matched to a gene: 5. CDR3 in amino acids: CASSLGGTGGLGYTF. DNA for the CDR3: TGTGCCAGCAGCTTGGGGGGGACAGGGGGCTTAGGCTACACCTTC.

The chain is built from TRBV10-2 and TRBJ1-1; D is ambiguous. The CDR3 totals 13 residues. Germline values: CDR1 WSHSY, CDR2 SAAADI. With 6 bases removed from V and 2 bases from J, the gap between germline ends came to 10 bases. The CDR3 loop is CASSPGINTEAFF. The CDR3 region has the DNA TGCGCCAGCAGCCCGGGAATTAACACTGAAGCTTTCTTT.

The chain has TRBV5-1 and TRBJ2-7; 7 bases map to TRBD1. The V gene's germline CDR1 is SGHRS and CDR2 YFSETQ. The J segment lost 4 bases and the V segment lost 4 bases, leaving 11 bases of the junction unmatched. The CDR3 is 15 residues long. CDR3 DNA sequence: TGCGCCAGCAGCCCTCTTACCGGGACAGAATACGAGCAGTACTTC. Its protein is CASSPLTGTEYEQYF. The full variable domain, completed using reference TRBV5-1 and TRBJ2-7, is KAGVTQTPRYLIKTRGQQVTLSCSPISGHRSVSWYQQTPGQGLQFLFEYFSETQRNKGNFPGRFSGRQFSNSRSEMNVSTLELGDSALYLCASSPLTGTEYEQYFGPGTRLTVT.